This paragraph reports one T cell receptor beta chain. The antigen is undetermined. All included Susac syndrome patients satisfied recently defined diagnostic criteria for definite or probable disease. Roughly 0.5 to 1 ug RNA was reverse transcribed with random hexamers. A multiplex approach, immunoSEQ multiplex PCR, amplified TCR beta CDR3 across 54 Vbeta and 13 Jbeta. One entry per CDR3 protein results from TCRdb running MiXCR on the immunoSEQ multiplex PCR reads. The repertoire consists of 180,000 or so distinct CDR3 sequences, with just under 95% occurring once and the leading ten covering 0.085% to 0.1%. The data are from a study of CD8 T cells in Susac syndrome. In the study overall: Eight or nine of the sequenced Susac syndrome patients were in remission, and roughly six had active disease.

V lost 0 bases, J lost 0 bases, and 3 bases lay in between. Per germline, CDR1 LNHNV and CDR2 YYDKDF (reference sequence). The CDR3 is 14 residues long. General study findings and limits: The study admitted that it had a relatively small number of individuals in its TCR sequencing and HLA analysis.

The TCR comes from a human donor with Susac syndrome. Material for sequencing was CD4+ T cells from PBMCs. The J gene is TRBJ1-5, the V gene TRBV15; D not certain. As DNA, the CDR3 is TGTGCCACCAGCAGAGATAATAGCAATCAGCCCCAGCATTTT. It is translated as CATSRDNSNQPQHF.